This entry is about one T cell receptor beta chain. In Seattle, patients joined the study during active infection and were tracked longitudinally. The data belong to a study of blood T cell repertoires in COVID-19. Study summary: Acute-phase and convalescent COVID-19 samples originated in the United States, Italy and Spain. From T cells, B-cell-depleted T cells, or PBMCs came the material, which was cDNA or gDNA.

CDR1 and CDR2 (germline): SNHLY, FYNNEI. CDR3 length equals 12 residues. V was clipped by 9 bases and J by 1 base, with 9 bases between them. In the source study's methods: For nucleated cells, counts were estimated from reference gene primer amplification. Sequencing was performed with immunoSEQ multiplex PCR; in TCRdb, only in-frame clones are kept and a portion is missing. V and J calls and clone size are copied from that table; D and trimming were computed from the DNA. The sample has roughly 180,000 clones; about 85% are singletons. This chain links TRBV2 with TRBJ1-2, with D perhaps TRBD1 (5 bases). This clonotype was obtained from a woman between 45 and 60 years old with COVID-19, enrolled during active disease. Sequenced input: peripheral blood. CDR3 sequence (DNA): TGTGCCAGTCTGACAGATAACTATGGCTACACCTTC. Its translation is CASLTDNYGYTF.